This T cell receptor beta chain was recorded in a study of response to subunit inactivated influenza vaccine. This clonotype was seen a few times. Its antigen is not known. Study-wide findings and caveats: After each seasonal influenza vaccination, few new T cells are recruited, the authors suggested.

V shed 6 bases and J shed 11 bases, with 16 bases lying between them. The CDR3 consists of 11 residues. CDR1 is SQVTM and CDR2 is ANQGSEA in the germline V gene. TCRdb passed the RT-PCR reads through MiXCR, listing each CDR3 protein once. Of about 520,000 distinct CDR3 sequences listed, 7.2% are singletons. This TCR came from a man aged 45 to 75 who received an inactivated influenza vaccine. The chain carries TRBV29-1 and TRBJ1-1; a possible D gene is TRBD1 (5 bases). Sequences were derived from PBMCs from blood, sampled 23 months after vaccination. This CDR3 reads CSVGDGGLAFF. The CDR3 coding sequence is TGCAGCGTCGGGGACGGAGGTTTGGCTTTCTTT.